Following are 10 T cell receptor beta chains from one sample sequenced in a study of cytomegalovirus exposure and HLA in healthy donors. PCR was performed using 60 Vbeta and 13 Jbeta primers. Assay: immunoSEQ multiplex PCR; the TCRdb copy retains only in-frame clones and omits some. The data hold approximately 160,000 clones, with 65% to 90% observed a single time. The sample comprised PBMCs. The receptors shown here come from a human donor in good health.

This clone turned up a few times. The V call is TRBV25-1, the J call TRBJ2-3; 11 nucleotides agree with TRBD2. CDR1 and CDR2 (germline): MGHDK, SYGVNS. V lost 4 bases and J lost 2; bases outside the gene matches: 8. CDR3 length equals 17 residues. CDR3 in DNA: TGTGCCAGCAGTGCCCAAACTAGCGGGGGAGACACAGATACGCAGTATTTT. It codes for CASSAQTSGGDTDTQYF.

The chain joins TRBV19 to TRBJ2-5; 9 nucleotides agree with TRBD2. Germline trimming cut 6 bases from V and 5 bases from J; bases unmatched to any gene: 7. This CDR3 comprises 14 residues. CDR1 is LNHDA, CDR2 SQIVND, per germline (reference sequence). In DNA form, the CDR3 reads TGTGCCAGTAGCGCGGGGGGGCCGGAGGAGACCCAGTACTTC. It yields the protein CASSAGGPEETQYF.

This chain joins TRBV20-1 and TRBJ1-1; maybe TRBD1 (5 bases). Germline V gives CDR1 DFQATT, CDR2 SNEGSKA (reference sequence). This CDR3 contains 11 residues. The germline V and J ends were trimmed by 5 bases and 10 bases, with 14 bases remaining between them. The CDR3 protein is CSAPGGKGAFF. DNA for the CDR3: TGCAGTGCTCCGGGGGGAAAGGGAGCTTTCTTT.

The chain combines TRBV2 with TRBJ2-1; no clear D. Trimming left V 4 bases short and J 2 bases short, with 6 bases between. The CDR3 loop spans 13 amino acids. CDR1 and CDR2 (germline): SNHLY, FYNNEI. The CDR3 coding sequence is TGTGCCAGCAGTGTTCTCCCCTACAATGAGCAGTTCTTC. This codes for CASSVLPYNEQFF.

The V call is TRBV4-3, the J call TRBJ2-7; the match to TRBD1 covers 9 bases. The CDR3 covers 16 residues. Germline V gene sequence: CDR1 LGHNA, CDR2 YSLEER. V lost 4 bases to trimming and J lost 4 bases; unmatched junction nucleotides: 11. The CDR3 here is CASSPRVGTGFYEQYF. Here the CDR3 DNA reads TGCGCCAGCAGCCCCAGGGTCGGGACAGGGTTTTACGAGCAGTACTTC.

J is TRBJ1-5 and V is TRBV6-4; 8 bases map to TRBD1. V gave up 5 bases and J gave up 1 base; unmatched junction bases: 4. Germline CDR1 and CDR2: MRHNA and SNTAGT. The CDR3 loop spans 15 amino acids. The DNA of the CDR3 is TGTGCCAGCAGTCCACAGGGGGGCAGCAATCAGCCCCAGCATTTT. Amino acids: CASSPQGGSNQPQHF.

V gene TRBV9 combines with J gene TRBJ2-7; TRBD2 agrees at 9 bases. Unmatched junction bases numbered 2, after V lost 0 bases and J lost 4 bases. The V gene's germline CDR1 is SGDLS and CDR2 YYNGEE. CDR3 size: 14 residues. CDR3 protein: CASSVALAGYEQYF. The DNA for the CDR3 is TGTGCCAGCAGCGTAGCGCTAGCGGGGTACGAGCAGTACTTC.

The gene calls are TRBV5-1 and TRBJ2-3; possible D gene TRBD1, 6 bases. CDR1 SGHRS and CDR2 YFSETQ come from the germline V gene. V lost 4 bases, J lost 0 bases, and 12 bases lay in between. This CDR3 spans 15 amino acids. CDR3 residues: CASSIGQPSTDTQYF. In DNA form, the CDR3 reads TGCGCCAGCAGCATAGGACAGCCTAGCACAGATACGCAGTATTTT.

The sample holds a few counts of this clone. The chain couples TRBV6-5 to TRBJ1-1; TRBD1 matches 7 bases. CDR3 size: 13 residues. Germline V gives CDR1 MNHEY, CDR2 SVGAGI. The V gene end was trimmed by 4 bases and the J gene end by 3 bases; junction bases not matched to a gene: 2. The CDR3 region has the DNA TGTGCCAGCAGTTTAACAGGGGACACTGAAGCTTTCTTT. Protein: CASSLTGDTEAFF.

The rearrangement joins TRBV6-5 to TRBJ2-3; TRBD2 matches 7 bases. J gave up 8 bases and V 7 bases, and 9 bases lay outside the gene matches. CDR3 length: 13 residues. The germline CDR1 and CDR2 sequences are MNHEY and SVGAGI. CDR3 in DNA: TGTGCCAGCACCCCAACGGGACTATCTACGCAGTATTTT. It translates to CASTPTGLSTQYF.